This record covers a single T cell receptor beta chain. Its antigen is not identified. The study isolated at least 6.5 million PBMCs from each sample. The data originate from a study of blood T cells in healthy people across ages. Overall study findings and caveats: It was the long-lived donors that had more naive CD4+ cells and higher diversity than aged donors.

The germline V gene encodes CDR1 KGHDR and CDR2 SFDVKD. This CDR3 contains 12 residues. V was clipped by 0 bases and J by 6 bases, with 3 bases between them. A second PCR, run for about 6 to 12 cycles, used a sample-barcoded 5' primer plus a J-beta primer mix. TCRdb independently ran MiXCR on the 5' RACE reads; one entry per CDR3 protein. Of around 990,000 distinct CDR3 sequences listed, under 30% are singletons. This same sample was also part of a study on T cells of mothers and their children. From that second work: Barcodes for each sample and 2-4 random nucleotides were added by the M1S primer used in the second PCR.

The rearrangement links TRBV24-1 to TRBJ2-3, with D unresolved. Material for sequencing was blood. This TCR was recovered from a girl under 10 years old in good health. CDR3 loop: CATSDLMDTQYF. Written as DNA, the CDR3 is TGTGCCACCAGTGATTTGATGGATACGCAGTATTTT.